The 14 T cell receptor beta chains presented below share a single source sample, sequenced in a study of blood T cells in healthy people across ages. With a J-beta primer mix and a sample-barcoded 5' primer, a second PCR ran roughly 6 to 12 cycles. TCRdb re-derived calls from the 5' RACE reads in MiXCR, one entry per CDR3 protein. The sample has more than 1 million distinct CDR3 sequences; around 43% are singletons. Sequencing was done on a sample of blood. Every receptor here comes from an older woman in good health.

V and J are TRBV12-3 or TRBV12-4 and TRBJ2-1; a possible D gene is TRBD2 (5 bases). The V gene lost 1 base and the J gene lost 6 bases, with 10 bases spanning the gap. The CDR3 spans 14 residues. CDR3 region: CASSLGGGPNEQFF. The CDR3 DNA reads TGTGCCAGCAGTTTAGGAGGAGGCCCCAATGAGCAGTTCTTC.

This clonotype was seen only a few times. The chain carries TRBV7-6 and TRBJ2-7, with a weak D call TRBD2 (5 bases). The V gene lost 5 bases and the J gene lost 5 bases, with 10 bases spanning the gap. CDR1 and CDR2 from the germline V gene are SGHVS and FNYEAQ. This CDR3 spans 12 amino acids. The CDR3 DNA is TGTGCCAGCAGCGCCGCCGGGAACGAGCAGTACTTC. Translated, it gives CASSAAGNEQYF.

This clonotype occurred a few times. This chain uses TRBV5-1 with TRBJ2-3, with TRBD1 identical over 9 bases. Germline V CDR1 and CDR2: SGHRS, YFSETQ. The J segment lost 6 bases and the V segment lost 4 bases, leaving 15 bases of the junction unmatched. This CDR3 has 17 residues. CDR3 region: CASSLEVTGGFRDTQYF. CDR3 DNA: TGCGCCAGCAGCCTGGAGGTGACAGGGGGTTTTCGGGATACGCAGTATTTT.

The chain carries TRBV28 and TRBJ2-3, with TRBD1 matching 9 bases. Per germline, CDR1 MDHEN and CDR2 SYDVKM. The CDR3 covers 15 residues. V was pared by 6 bases and J by 1 base, with 5 bases of the junction left unmatched. The CDR3 protein is CASRRDRVGTDTQYF. The CDR3 DNA reads TGTGCCAGCAGGCGGGACAGGGTGGGCACAGATACGCAGTATTTT.

This chain links TRBV2 with TRBJ2-6; no firm D call. CDR1 and CDR2 from the germline V gene are SNHLY and FYNNEI. The germline V and J ends were trimmed by 4 bases and 0 bases, with 10 bases remaining between them. The CDR3 covers 16 residues. The CDR3 spells CASSAGMGSGANVLTF. In DNA, the CDR3 is TGTGCCAGCAGTGCGGGTATGGGCTCTGGGGCCAACGTCCTGACTTTC.

The CDR3 nucleotides are TGCAGTGCTAGAATCAGGGGTAGGGATCAGCCCCAGCATTTT. Translated: CSARIRGRDQPQHF. The chain carries TRBV20-1 and TRBJ1-5, with D possibly matching TRBD1 (6 bases). The CDR3 is made up of 14 amino acids. CDR1 and CDR2 from the germline V gene are DFQATT and SNEGSKA (reference sequence). Trimming took 2 bases from V and 5 from J, leaving 13 bases between them.

The V and J genes are TRBV9 and TRBJ2-1; TRBD2 aligns across 10 bases. The CDR3 totals 15 residues. Germline V gives CDR1 SGDLS, CDR2 YYNGEE. With 3 bases clipped from V and 7 bases from J, the junction kept 7 bases outside the gene matches. In nucleotides, the CDR3 is TGTGCCAGCAGCGAAAGCGGGAGGGCGAAAAATGAGCAGTTCTTC. Amino acids: CASSESGRAKNEQFF.

Only a few counts were recorded for this clonotype. The gene calls are TRBV20-1 and TRBJ1-5, with TRBD1 matching over 10 bases. This CDR3 is built from 16 residues. Germline CDR1 and CDR2: DFQATT and SNEGSKA (reference sequence). V trimming: 0 bases; J trimming: 5 bases; junction bases outside the gene matches: 7. The CDR3 spells CSARDRGDRGDQPQHF. The CDR3 region has the DNA TGCAGTGCTAGAGACCGGGGGGACAGGGGTGATCAGCCCCAGCATTTT.

J is TRBJ2-7 and V is TRBV7-9, with 7 bases that match TRBD1. Germline V gene data show CDR1 as SEHNR and CDR2 as FQNEAQ (reference sequence). The junction had 6 bases not matched to a gene; V was cut back by 4 bases and J by 3 bases. CDR3 length: 14 amino acids. This CDR3 is CASSSTDRDYEQYF. Written as DNA, the CDR3 is TGTGCCAGCAGCTCAACCGACAGGGACTACGAGCAGTACTTC.

V and J are TRBV12-3 or TRBV12-4 and TRBJ2-1, with 7 bases fitting TRBD2. V was clipped by 5 bases and J by 5 bases; unmatched bases: 21. The CDR3 has 19 amino acids. Here the CDR3 DNA reads TGTGCCAGCAGTCTCCCGGGTTTTGGAGCGGGATCCCATCACAATGAGCAGTTCTTC. The encoded protein is CASSLPGFGAGSHHNEQFF.

The V and J genes are TRBV7-8 and TRBJ2-1, with 8 bases matching TRBD2. The CDR3 contains 14 residues. The junction had 5 bases not matched to a gene; V was cut back by 4 bases and J by 6 bases. Germline-derived CDR1 and CDR2 are SGHVS and FQNEAQ. The CDR3 loop is CASSSGTRGNEQFF. The CDR3 nucleotides are TGTGCCAGCAGCTCCGGGACTAGGGGCAATGAGCAGTTCTTC.

The rearrangement uses TRBV5-1 and TRBJ2-1; 8 bases fit TRBD1. Per germline, CDR1 SGHRS and CDR2 YFSETQ. CDR3 length equals 15 residues. V shed 5 bases and J 13 bases; nucleotides not matched to a gene: 17. The CDR3, as DNA: TGCGCCAGCAGGCTGACAGGGGCGGGTATCGAGGGTCAGTTCTTC. This sequence encodes CASRLTGAGIEGQFF.

This chain connects TRBV27 to TRBJ2-1, with 11 bases identical to TRBD2. The CDR3 runs to 16 residues. Germline-derived CDR1 and CDR2 are MNHEY and SMNVEV (reference sequence). V lost 5 bases and J lost 5; bases outside the gene matches: 8. The CDR3 DNA follows: TGTGCCAGCAGTATAACTAGCGGGAGTTTCCACAATGAGCAGTTCTTC. It specifies CASSITSGSFHNEQFF.

This sequence joins TRBV19 and TRBJ2-7; D not resolved. With the DNA end fitting TRBJ2-5 better, the J assignment may be wrong. The CDR3 runs 14 residues. The germline gives CDR1 LNHDA, CDR2 SQIVND (reference sequence). The CDR3 DNA is TGTGCCAGTAGTATAGCCAGGTTCCAAGAGACCCAGTACTTC. It codes for CASSIARFQETQYF.